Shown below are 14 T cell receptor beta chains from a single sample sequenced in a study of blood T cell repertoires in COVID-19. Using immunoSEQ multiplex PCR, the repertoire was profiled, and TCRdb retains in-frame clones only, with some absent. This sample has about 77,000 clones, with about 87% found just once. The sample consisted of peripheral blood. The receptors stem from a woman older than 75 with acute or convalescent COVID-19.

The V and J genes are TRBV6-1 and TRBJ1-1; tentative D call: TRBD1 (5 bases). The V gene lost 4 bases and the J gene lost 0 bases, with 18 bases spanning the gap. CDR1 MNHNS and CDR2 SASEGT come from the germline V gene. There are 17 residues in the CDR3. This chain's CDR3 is CASSGTTRGVLNTEAFF. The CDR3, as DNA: TGTGCCAGCAGTGGCACGACCCGGGGGGTACTGAACACTGAAGCTTTCTTT.

The DNA for the CDR3 is TGCGCCAGCAGCCAAGATAATACAGGGGCTGGAAACACCATATATTTT. It specifies CASSQDNTGAGNTIYF. This sequence joins TRBV4-3 and TRBJ1-3; 7 bases match TRBD1. The CDR3 is 16 amino acids. Germline-derived CDR1 and CDR2 are LGHNA and YSLEER. V lost 0 bases to trimming and J lost 2 bases; unmatched junction nucleotides: 4.

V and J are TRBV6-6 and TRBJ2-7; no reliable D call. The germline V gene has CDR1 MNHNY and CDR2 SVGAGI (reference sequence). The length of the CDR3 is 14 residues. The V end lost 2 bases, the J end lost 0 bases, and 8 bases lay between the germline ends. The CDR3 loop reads CASSYTLTSYEQYF. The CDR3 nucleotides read TGTGCCAGCAGTTACACGCTAACCTCCTACGAGCAGTACTTC.

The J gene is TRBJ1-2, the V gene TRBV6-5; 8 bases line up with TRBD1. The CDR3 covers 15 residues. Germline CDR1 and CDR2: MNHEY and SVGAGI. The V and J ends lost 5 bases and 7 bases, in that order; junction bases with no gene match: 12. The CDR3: CASSTRQGSRPGYTF. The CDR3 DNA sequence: TGTGCCAGCAGTACCCGACAGGGGTCGAGGCCTGGCTACACCTTC.

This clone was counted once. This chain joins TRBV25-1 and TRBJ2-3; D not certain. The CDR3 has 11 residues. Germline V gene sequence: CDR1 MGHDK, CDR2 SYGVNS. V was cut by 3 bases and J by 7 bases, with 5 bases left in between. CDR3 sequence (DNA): TGTGCCAGCAGTGACGGGTATACGCAGTATTTT. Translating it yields CASSDGYTQYF.

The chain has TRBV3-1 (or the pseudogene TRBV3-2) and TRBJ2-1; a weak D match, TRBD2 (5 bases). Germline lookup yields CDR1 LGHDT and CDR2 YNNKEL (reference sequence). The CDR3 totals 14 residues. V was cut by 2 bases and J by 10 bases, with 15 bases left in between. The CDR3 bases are TGTGCCAGCAGCCAAATTCCGAGCACGGGGGAGCAGTTCTTC. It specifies CASSQIPSTGEQFF.

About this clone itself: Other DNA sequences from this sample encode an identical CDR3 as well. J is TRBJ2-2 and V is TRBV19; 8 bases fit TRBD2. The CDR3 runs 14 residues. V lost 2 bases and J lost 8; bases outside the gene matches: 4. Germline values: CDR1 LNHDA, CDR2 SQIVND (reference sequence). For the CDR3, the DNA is TGTGCCAGTAGTATAAGCGGGGGAACAGGGGAGCTGTTTTTT. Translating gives CASSISGGTGELFF.

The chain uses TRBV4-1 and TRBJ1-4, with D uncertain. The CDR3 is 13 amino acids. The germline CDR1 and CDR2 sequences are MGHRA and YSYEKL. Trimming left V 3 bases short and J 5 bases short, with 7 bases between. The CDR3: CASSHPPNEKLFF. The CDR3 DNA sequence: TGCGCCAGCAGCCACCCTCCGAATGAAAAACTGTTTTTT.

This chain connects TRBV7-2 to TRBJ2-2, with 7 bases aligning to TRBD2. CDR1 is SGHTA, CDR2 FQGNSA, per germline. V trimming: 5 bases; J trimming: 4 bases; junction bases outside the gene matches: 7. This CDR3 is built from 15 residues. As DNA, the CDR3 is TGTGCCAGCAGCCTGAGAGCGGGGTCCACCGGGGAGCTGTTTTTT. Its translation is CASSLRAGSTGELFF.

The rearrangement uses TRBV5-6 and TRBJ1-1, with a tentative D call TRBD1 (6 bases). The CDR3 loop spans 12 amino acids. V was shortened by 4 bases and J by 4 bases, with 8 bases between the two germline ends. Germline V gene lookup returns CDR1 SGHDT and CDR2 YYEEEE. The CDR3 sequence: CASSDRLTEAFF. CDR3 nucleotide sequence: TGTGCCAGCAGCGACAGGCTCACTGAAGCTTTCTTT.

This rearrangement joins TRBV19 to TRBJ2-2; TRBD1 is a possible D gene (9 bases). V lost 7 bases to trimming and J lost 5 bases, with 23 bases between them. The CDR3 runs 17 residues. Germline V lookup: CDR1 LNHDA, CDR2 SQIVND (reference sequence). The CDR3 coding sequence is TGTGCCAGTACCCCTCGGGGGGGGACAGGGAATACCGGGGAGCTGTTTTTT. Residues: CASTPRGGTGNTGELFF.

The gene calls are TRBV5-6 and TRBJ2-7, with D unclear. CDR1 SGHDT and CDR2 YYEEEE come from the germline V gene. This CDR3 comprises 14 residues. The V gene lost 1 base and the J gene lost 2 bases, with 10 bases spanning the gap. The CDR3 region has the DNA TGTGCCAGCAGCTTGTTTCAGAATACCTACGAGCAGTACTTC. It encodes CASSLFQNTYEQYF.

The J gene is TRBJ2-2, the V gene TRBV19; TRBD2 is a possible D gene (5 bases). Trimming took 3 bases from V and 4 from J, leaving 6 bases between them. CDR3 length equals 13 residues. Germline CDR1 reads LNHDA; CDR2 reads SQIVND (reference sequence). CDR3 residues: CASSIGSTGELFF. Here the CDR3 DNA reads TGTGCCAGTAGTATTGGGAGCACCGGGGAGCTGTTTTTT. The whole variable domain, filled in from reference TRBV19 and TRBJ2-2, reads DGGITQSPKYLFRKEGQNVTLSCEQNLNHDAMYWYRQDPGQGLRLIYYSQIVNDFQKGDIAEGYSVSREKKESFPLTVTSAQKNPTAFYLCASSIGSTGELFFGEGSRLTVL.

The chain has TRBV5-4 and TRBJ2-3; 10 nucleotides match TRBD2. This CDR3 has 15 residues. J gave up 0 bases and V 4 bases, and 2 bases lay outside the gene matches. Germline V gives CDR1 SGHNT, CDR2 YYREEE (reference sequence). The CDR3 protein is CASSRTSGSTDTQYF. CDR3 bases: TGTGCCAGCAGCCGGACTAGCGGTAGCACAGATACGCAGTATTTT.